The 17 T cell receptor beta chains reported below all come from one sample, sequenced in a study of siplizumab effects on memory and regulatory T cells. Generated by immunoSEQ multiplex PCR, the TCRdb table keeps only in-frame clones and is missing some. The sample holds over 45,000 clones, about 98% seen once. The sequenced sample consisted of naive CD8+ T cells sorted from blood. These receptors were obtained from a human donor in good health.

The chain is built from TRBV7-9 and TRBJ1-2; 9 nucleotides align to TRBD1. This CDR3 has 15 residues. Trimming took 5 bases from V and 2 from J; bases not matched to a gene: 6. Germline loops: CDR1 SEHNR, CDR2 FQNEAQ (reference sequence). The CDR3 protein is CASSPRDRENYGYTF. CDR3 nucleotide sequence: TGTGCCAGCAGCCCCCGGGACAGGGAGAACTATGGCTACACCTTC.

The chain couples TRBV7-6 to TRBJ2-7; D gene ambiguous. Per germline, CDR1 SGHVS and CDR2 FNYEAQ. The CDR3 sequence is 15 residues long. The V and J ends lost 3 bases and 0 bases respectively, with 12 bases between them. CDR3 residues: CASSLAPESSYEQYF. In nucleotides, the CDR3 is TGTGCCAGCAGCTTGGCACCAGAGAGCTCCTACGAGCAGTACTTC.

The chain has TRBV11-3 and TRBJ2-7; D is ambiguous. Between the trimmed V and J ends, which lost 1 base and 6 bases, there was a span of 4 bases. In germline, CDR1 is SGHNT, CDR2 YENEEA. The CDR3 runs 11 residues. CDR3 loop: CASSLGTEQYF. The DNA of the CDR3 is TGTGCCAGCAGCTTAGGGACCGAGCAGTACTTC.

This clone appeared once. The CDR3 reads CASSYNHLSEQYF. As DNA, the CDR3 is TGTGCCAGCAGTTATAACCATCTAAGTGAGCAGTACTTC. This sequence joins TRBV6-1 and TRBJ2-7; D not resolved. The CDR3 loop spans 13 amino acids. Germline V lookup: CDR1 MNHNS, CDR2 SASEGT. The V and J ends lost 5 bases and 7 bases respectively, with 15 bases between them.

The gene calls are TRBV15 and TRBJ1-1; D remains ambiguous. V was pared by 4 bases and J by 5 bases, with 17 bases between. The CDR3 runs to 15 residues. Per the germline V gene, CDR1 is LNHNV and CDR2 is YYDKDF (reference sequence). In DNA, the CDR3 is TGTGCCACCAGCAACCCGGTGGTGATCCGGACTGAAGCTTTCTTT. Its translation: CATSNPVVIRTEAFF.

The J gene is TRBJ1-3, the V gene TRBV29-1, with D perhaps TRBD1 (6 bases). V lost 4 bases, J lost 2 bases, and 12 bases lay in between. The CDR3 covers 14 residues. Germline CDR1 is SQVTM and CDR2 is ANQGSEA. The CDR3 loop reads CSVVGAGAGNTIYF. The CDR3, as DNA: TGCAGCGTTGTTGGAGCAGGGGCTGGAAACACCATATATTTT.

The chain combines TRBV5-6 with TRBJ2-7; TRBD1 matches at 9 bases. The ends lost 2 bases at V and 0 bases at J; junction bases unmatched: 6. Germline V CDR1 and CDR2: SGHDT, YYEEEE. The CDR3 is 16 residues long. CDR3 DNA sequence: TGTGCCAGCAGCTTCACCGGGACAGGGTCCTCCTACGAGCAGTACTTC. Protein: CASSFTGTGSSYEQYF.

V and J are TRBV5-8 and TRBJ1-2; TRBD1 might be the D (6 bases). Germline-derived CDR1 and CDR2 are SGHTS and YDEGEE. The ends were cut back, 1 base at V and 4 bases at J, with 14 bases in the middle. CDR3 length: 15 amino acids. CDR3 coding DNA: TGTGCCAGCAGCTTGTGGGCGGACAGCCCCTATGGCTACACCTTC. As protein: CASSLWADSPYGYTF.

This CDR3 reads CASSPRGFGYTF. In nucleotides, the CDR3 is TGTGCCAGCAGTCCCCGCGGGTTTGGCTACACCTTC. This rearrangement joins TRBV28 to TRBJ1-2; D ambiguous. The germline V gene has CDR1 MDHEN and CDR2 SYDVKM. The CDR3 has 12 amino acids. V lost 5 bases and J 7 bases, leaving 11 bases between the germline ends.

A single count supports this clone. This chain links TRBV6-6 with TRBJ2-1; TRBD2 might be the D (6 bases). V lost 8 bases and J lost 8, with 19 bases in between. From germline, CDR1 is MNHNY and CDR2 SVGAGI (reference sequence). The CDR3 loop spans 14 amino acids. The chain's CDR3 is CASAEGSGWDEQFF. The CDR3 DNA follows: TGTGCCAGCGCAGAAGGTAGCGGTTGGGATGAGCAGTTCTTC.

This chain joins TRBV19 and TRBJ1-2, with D perhaps TRBD1 (6 bases). The germline V and J ends were trimmed by 7 bases and 3 bases, with 15 bases remaining between them. Germline CDR1 and CDR2: LNHDA and SQIVND (reference sequence). The CDR3 contains 14 residues. The CDR3 DNA reads as TGTGCCAGTACCCCTCAGGGGAGCTACTATGGCTACACCTTC. Translation gives CASTPQGSYYGYTF.

V is TRBV29-1 and J is TRBJ2-2; D is unresolved. The CDR3 runs 13 residues. Germline V gene lookup returns CDR1 SQVTM and CDR2 ANQGSEA. The ends were cut back, 3 bases at V and 4 bases at J, with 9 bases in the middle. The CDR3 spells CSVEWGTTGELFF. In DNA, the CDR3 is TGCAGCGTTGAGTGGGGAACCACCGGGGAGCTGTTTTTT.

The J gene is TRBJ2-5, the V gene TRBV4-1; D gene uncertain. The germline V and J ends were trimmed by 1 base and 1 base, with 4 bases remaining between them. Germline-derived CDR1 and CDR2 are MGHRA and YSYEKL. The CDR3 totals 13 residues. This CDR3 is CASSQVIQETQYF. Here the CDR3 DNA reads TGCGCCAGCAGCCAAGTCATCCAAGAGACCCAGTACTTC.

This clone was counted a single time. This rearrangement joins TRBV28 to TRBJ1-1; TRBD1 aligns across 7 bases. This CDR3 is built from 13 residues. CDR1 and CDR2 from the germline V gene are MDHEN and SYDVKM. V lost 6 bases to trimming and J lost 8 bases; unmatched junction nucleotides: 9. CDR3 sequence (DNA): TGTGCCAGCAGCCTCGATCCGGGACAGGAAGCTTTCTTT. This sequence encodes CASSLDPGQEAFF.

V and J are TRBV7-9 and TRBJ2-7; D unresolved. Germline V gene data show CDR1 as SEHNR and CDR2 as FQNEAQ (reference sequence). CDR3 size: 13 residues. The ends were cut back, 8 bases at V and 0 bases at J, with 11 bases in the middle. In nucleotides, the CDR3 is TGTGCCAGCTCGACCGGCAGCTCCTACGAGCAGTACTTC. As protein: CASSTGSSYEQYF.

This chain uses TRBV4-1 with TRBJ1-1, with D hard to call. Germline V gene lookup returns CDR1 MGHRA and CDR2 YSYEKL. The CDR3 contains 13 residues. Trimming shortened V by 0 bases and J by 6 bases, and 8 bases separated the two germline ends. CDR3 protein: CASSQDPGSEAFF. DNA for the CDR3: TGCGCCAGCAGCCAAGATCCGGGCTCTGAAGCTTTCTTT.

The V and J genes are TRBV5-1 and TRBJ2-1; 9 bases agree with TRBD2. The germline V gene encodes CDR1 SGHRS and CDR2 YFSETQ. The CDR3 contains 16 residues. V gave up 0 bases and J gave up 4 bases; unmatched junction bases: 5. CDR3 sequence: CASSLALAGRYNEQFF. CDR3 coding DNA: TGCGCCAGCAGCTTGGCTCTAGCGGGAAGGTACAATGAGCAGTTCTTC. The full variable domain, completed using reference TRBV5-1 and TRBJ2-1, is KAGVTQTPRYLIKTRGQQVTLSCSPISGHRSVSWYQQTPGQGLQFLFEYFSETQRNKGNFPGRFSGRQFSNSRSEMNVSTLELGDSALYLCASSLALAGRYNEQFFGPGTRLTVL.